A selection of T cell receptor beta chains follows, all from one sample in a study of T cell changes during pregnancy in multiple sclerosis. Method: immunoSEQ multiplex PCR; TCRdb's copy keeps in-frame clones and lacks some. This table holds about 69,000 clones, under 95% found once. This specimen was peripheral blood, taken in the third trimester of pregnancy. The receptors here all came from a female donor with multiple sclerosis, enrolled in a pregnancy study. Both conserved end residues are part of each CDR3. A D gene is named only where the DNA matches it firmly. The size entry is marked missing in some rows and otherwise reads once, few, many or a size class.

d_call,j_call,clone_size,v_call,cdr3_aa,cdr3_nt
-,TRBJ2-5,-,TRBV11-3,CASSSGLTETQYF,TGTGCCAGCAGCTCAGGACTGACAGAGACCCAGTACTTC
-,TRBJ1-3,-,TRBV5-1,CASSLRSGVPFSGNTIYF,TGCGCCAGCAGCTTGAGGTCAGGCGTGCCCTTCTCTGGAAACACCATATATTTT
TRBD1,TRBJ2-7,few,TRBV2,CASSVIRQGAREQYF,TGTGCCAGCAGTGTGATTAGACAGGGGGCAAGGGAGCAGTACTTC
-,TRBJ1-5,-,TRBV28,CASRGSPGAVQPQHF,TGTGCCAGCAGGGGGTCCCCAGGGGCGGTTCAGCCCCAGCATTTT
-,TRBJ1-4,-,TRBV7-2,CASSYGGRGGEKLFF,TGTGCCAGCAGTTATGGGGGGAGGGGTGGGGAAAAACTGTTTTTT
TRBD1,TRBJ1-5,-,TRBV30,CAWSKGSGRGRDQPQHF,TGTGCCTGGAGTAAGGGAAGTGGTAGGGGGCGAGATCAGCCCCAGCATTTT
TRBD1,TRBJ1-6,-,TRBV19,CATRQGAFFSPLHF,TGTGCCACCAGACAGGGGGCTTTTTTTTCACCCCTCCACTTT
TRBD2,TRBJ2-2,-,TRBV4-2,CASSHLTSGGSNTGELFF,TGTGCCAGCAGCCATTTGACTAGCGGGGGGTCGAACACCGGGGAGCTGTTTTTT
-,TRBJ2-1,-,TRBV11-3,CASSLELLSSYNEQFF,TGTGCCAGCAGCTTAGAACTACTAAGCTCCTACAATGAGCAGTTCTTC
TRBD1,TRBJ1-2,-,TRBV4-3,CASSQQTGTGGGYTF,TGCGCCAGCAGCCAACAAACCGGGACAGGGGGAGGCTACACCTTC
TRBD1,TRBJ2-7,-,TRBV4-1,CASSQPDRVSYEQYF,TGCGCCAGCAGCCAACCCGACAGGGTGAGTTACGAGCAGTACTTC
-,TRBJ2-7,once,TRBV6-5,CASSLRRGSYEQYF,TGTGCCAGCAGTCTCCGGAGGGGAAGCTACGAGCAGTACTTC
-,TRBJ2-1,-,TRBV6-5,CASREGPYNEQFF,TGTGCCAGCAGAGAGGGCCCATACAATGAGCAGTTCTTC
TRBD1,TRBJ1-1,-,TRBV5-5,CASSWDSYLNTEAFF,TGTGCCAGCAGCTGGGACAGCTACTTGAACACTGAAGCTTTCTTT
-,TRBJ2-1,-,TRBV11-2,CASSPPPPGPLYNEQFF,TGTGCCAGCAGCCCGCCGCCGCCAGGGCCCCTCTACAATGAGCAGTTCTTC
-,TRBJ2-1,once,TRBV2,CASSAIEQFF,TGTGCCAGCAGTGCCATTGAGCAGTTCTTC
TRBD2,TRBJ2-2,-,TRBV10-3,CATGRGGDTGELFF,TGTGCCACAGGACGGGGGGGTGACACCGGGGAGCTGTTTTTT
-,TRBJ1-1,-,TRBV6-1,CASSERGSLGWGNTEAFF,TGTGCCAGCAGTGAAAGGGGTTCTTTAGGGTGGGGGAACACTGAAGCTTTCTTT
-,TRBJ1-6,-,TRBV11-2,CASSLSGESPLHF,TGTGCCAGCAGCTTATCCGGGGAGTCACCCCTCCACTTT
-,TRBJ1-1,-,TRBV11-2,CASSFQGQNTEAFF,TGTGCCAGCAGCTTCCAGGGACAGAACACTGAAGCTTTCTTT
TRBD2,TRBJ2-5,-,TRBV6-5,CASSYERGFQETQYF,TGTGCCAGCAGTTACGAGCGGGGGTTCCAAGAGACCCAGTACTTC
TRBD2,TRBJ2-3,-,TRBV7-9,CASSLLAGGTDTQYF,TGTGCCAGCAGCTTACTAGCGGGGGGCACAGATACGCAGTATTTT
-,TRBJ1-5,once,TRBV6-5,CASSTGGGGQPQHF,TGTGCCAGCAGTACCGGCGGCGGAGGACAGCCCCAGCATTTT
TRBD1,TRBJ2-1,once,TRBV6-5,CASSSARTGKDEQFF,TGTGCCAGCAGCTCAGCAAGGACAGGGAAGGATGAGCAGTTCTTC
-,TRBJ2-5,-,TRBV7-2,CASSKGVTETQYF,TGTGCCAGCAGCAAAGGGGTAACGGAGACCCAGTACTTC
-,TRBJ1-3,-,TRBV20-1,CSARGGNTIYF,TGCAGTGCTCGGGGTGGAAACACCATATATTTT
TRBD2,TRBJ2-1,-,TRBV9,CASSVTGGLWNEQFF,TGTGCCAGCAGCGTAACGGGGGGGCTGTGGAATGAGCAGTTCTTC
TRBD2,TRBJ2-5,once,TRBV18,CASSPGLVGETQYF,TGTGCCAGCTCACCGGGACTAGTCGGGGAGACCCAGTACTTC
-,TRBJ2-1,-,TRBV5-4,CASSLGYDSFHEQFF,TGTGCCAGCAGCTTAGGATACGATAGCTTTCATGAGCAGTTCTTC
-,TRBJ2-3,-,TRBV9,CASSVGATSTDTQYF,TGTGCCAGCAGCGTAGGGGCAACTAGCACAGATACGCAGTATTTT
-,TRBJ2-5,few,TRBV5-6,CASGSWRPQETQYF,TGTGCCAGCGGGTCTTGGCGGCCCCAAGAGACCCAGTACTTC
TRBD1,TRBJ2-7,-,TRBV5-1,CASSLAWGQGYEQYF,TGCGCCAGCAGCTTGGCCTGGGGACAGGGCTACGAGCAGTACTTC
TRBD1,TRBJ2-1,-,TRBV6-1,CASKEWTGGDNEQFF,TGTGCCAGCAAGGAGTGGACAGGGGGAGACAATGAGCAGTTCTTC
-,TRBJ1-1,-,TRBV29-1,CSVEDRLNEAFF,TGCAGCGTTGAAGATCGACTTAATGAAGCTTTCTTT
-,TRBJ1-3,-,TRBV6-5,CASSYSAPNRGNTIYF,TGTGCCAGCAGTTACTCTGCACCGAACAGGGGAAACACCATATATTTT
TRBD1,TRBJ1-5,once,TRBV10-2,CASSDRDRGTNQPQHF,TGCGCCAGCAGTGATAGGGACAGGGGGACTAATCAGCCCCAGCATTTT
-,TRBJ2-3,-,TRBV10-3,CAISESLGRVVIDTQYF,TGTGCCATCAGTGAGTCTTTGGGCAGGGTGGTCATAGATACGCAGTATTTT
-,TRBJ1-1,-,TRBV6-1,CASGAHTITEAFF,TGTGCCAGCGGGGCTCACACAATCACTGAAGCTTTCTTT
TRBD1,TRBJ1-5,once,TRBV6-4,CASSETGGPYQPQHF,TGTGCCAGCAGCGAGACAGGGGGGCCCTATCAGCCCCAGCATTTT
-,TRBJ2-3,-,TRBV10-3,CAIRSDSQGTDTQYF,TGTGCCATCAGGTCGGACAGCCAAGGAACAGATACGCAGTATTTT
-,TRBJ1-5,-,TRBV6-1,CASTGRPNQPQHF,TGTGCCAGCACGGGGAGACCGAATCAGCCCCAGCATTTT
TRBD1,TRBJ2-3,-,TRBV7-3,CASSLGTGGIDTQYF,TGTGCCAGCAGCCTAGGGACAGGGGGGATAGATACGCAGTATTTT
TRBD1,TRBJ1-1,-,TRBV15,CATSREVGQGNTEAFF,TGTGCCACCAGCAGAGAAGTGGGACAGGGGAACACTGAAGCTTTCTTT
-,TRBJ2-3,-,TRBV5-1,CASSSSLGVNTQYF,TGCGCCAGCAGCTCCTCCCTAGGCGTAAATACGCAGTATTTT
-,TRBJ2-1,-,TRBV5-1,CASSYDRVNEQFF,TGCGCCAGCAGCTACGATCGGGTCAATGAGCAGTTCTTC
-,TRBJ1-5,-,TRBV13,CASSSSGGFGNQPQHF,TGTGCCAGCAGCAGCTCTGGGGGCTTCGGCAATCAGCCCCAGCATTTT
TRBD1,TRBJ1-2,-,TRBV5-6,CASSFITGVTGGYTF,TGTGCCAGCAGCTTTATAACAGGGGTAACGGGAGGCTACACCTTC
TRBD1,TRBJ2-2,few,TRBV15,CATSSSGTAVAGELFF,TGTGCCACCAGCTCCTCCGGGACAGCCGTCGCCGGGGAGCTGTTTTTT
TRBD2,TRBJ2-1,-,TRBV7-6,CASSLRLAGAPSYNEQFF,TGTGCCAGCAGCTTAAGACTAGCGGGGGCACCCTCCTACAATGAGCAGTTCTTC
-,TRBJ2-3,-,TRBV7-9,CASSRRQSDTQYF,TGTGCCAGCAGCCGTAGACAGTCGGATACGCAGTATTTT
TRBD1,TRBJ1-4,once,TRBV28,CASATGQANEKLFF,TGTGCCAGCGCCACGGGACAGGCTAATGAAAAACTGTTTTTT
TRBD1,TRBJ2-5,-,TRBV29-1,CSVEDLGQGASHDF,TGCAGCGTTGAAGATCTGGGACAGGGGGCGAGCCACGACTTC
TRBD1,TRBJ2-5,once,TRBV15,CATSDRANGETQYF,TGTGCCACGTCGGACAGGGCGAATGGGGAGACCCAGTACTTC
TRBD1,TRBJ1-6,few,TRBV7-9,CASSQPTSYRGSPLHF,TGTGCCAGCAGCCAGCCGACGAGTTACAGGGGTTCACCCCTCCACTTT
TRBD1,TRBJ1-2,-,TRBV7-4,CASSLRDRALGANYGYTF,TGTGCCAGCAGCTTGCGGGACAGGGCGCTCGGGGCTAACTATGGCTACACCTTC
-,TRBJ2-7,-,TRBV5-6,CASSLGLVGEQYF,TGTGCCAGCAGCTTGGGACTAGTGGGCGAGCAGTACTTC